These 24 T cell receptor beta chains were all obtained from the same sample, sequenced in a study of Graves' ophthalmopathy and Graves' hyperthyroidism. RNA transcripts were the source from which TCR beta CDR3 regions were amplified. HTBI primers were employed in first-round RT-PCR, then a second-round multiplex PCR followed. From the multiplex PCR reads, TCRdb called clonotypes with MiXCR, one entry per CDR3 protein. The sample lists fewer than 650,000 distinct CDR3 sequences; around a fifth were seen once. Sequencing was carried out using peripheral blood. The receptors shown here come from a woman younger than 35 with stable Graves' hyperthyroidism. Some clones in this sample may be carry-over from other donors' samples.

About this clonotype itself: Just one base apart from a much larger clone, this may be a read error. The chain recombines TRBV9 with TRBJ1-5; the D gene is possibly TRBD1 (6 bases). The CDR3 is made up of 15 amino acids. Germline CDR1 SGDLS, CDR2 YYNGEE. Trimming removed 1 base at V and 10 bases at J, with 18 bases between. The CDR3 nucleotides read TGTGCCAGCAGCGTAAGTTCGGGGACGGGACATCCCCAGCATTTT. Its protein product is CASSVSSGTGHPQHF. Based on the CDR3 plus reference TRBV9 and TRBJ1-5, the full variable domain is DSGVTQTPKHLITATGQRVTLRCSPRSGDLSVYWYQQSLDQGLQFLIQYYNGEERAKGNILERFSAQQFPDLHSELNLSSLELGDSALYFCASSVSSGTGHPQHFGDGTRLSIL.

This clonotype was recorded at least ten times. The J gene is TRBJ2-1, the V gene TRBV4-2; D is undetermined. Germline lookup yields CDR1 LGHNA and CDR2 YNFKEQ. The CDR3 is 11 residues long. Trimming removed 1 base at V and 8 bases at J, with 3 bases between. The CDR3 region is CASSQVDEQFF. The CDR3, as DNA: TGTGCCAGCAGCCAAGTGGATGAGCAGTTCTTC.

The genes are TRBV6-1 and TRBJ2-5; 11 bases line up with TRBD1. CDR1 MNHNS and CDR2 SASEGT come from the germline V gene. The CDR3 loop spans 15 amino acids. V lost 6 bases to trimming and J lost 5 bases; unmatched junction nucleotides: 8. CDR3 in DNA: TGTGCCAGCAGCCGCGGGACAGGGGGGTGGGAGACCCAGTACTTC. Protein product: CASSRGTGGWETQYF.

This clonotype occurred a few times. The rearrangement joins TRBV7-3 to TRBJ2-2, with 8 bases matching TRBD1. CDR3 length equals 14 residues. Germline V gene sequence: CDR1 SGHTA, CDR2 FQGTGA. Losses at the gene ends were 6 bases for V and 7 bases for J; bases not matched to a gene: 7. CDR3 loop: CASSNIGTGGELFF. As DNA, the CDR3 is TGTGCCAGCAGTAATATCGGGACAGGCGGGGAGCTGTTTTTT.

This clonotype was seen many times. The gene calls are TRBV28 and TRBJ2-5; 16 nucleotides align to TRBD2. V gave up 6 bases and J gave up 4 bases; unmatched junction bases: 8. The length of the CDR3 is 17 residues. Germline CDR1 and CDR2: MDHEN and SYDVKM. This chain's CDR3 is CASSPGLAGGPGETQYF. The CDR3 DNA is TGTGCCAGCAGCCCGGGACTAGCGGGAGGGCCGGGAGAGACCCAGTACTTC.

This clonotype appeared many times. This sequence joins TRBV12-3 or TRBV12-4 and TRBJ2-7, with a possible D match to TRBD1 (5 bases). This CDR3 has 13 amino acids. The germline V and J ends were trimmed by 3 bases and 4 bases, with 10 bases remaining between them. Here the CDR3 DNA reads TGTGCCAGCAGTTTTGGGGCTGCGTACGAGCAGTACTTC. Translation gives CASSFGAAYEQYF.

There are many counts of this clonotype. As the CDR3 is not closed by the conserved phenylalanine or tryptophan, this likely results from a read error. This sequence joins TRBV2 and TRBJ1-1; D uncertain. CDR1 and CDR2 (germline): SNHLY, FYNNEI. This CDR3 is built from 11 residues. V was trimmed by 8 bases and J by 5 bases, leaving 9 bases between them. In DNA, the CDR3 is TGTGCCAGCGGTCTAACGACTGAAGCTTTCTCT. This translates into CASGLTTEAFS.

This clonotype was counted a few times. The V gene is TRBV3-1, the J gene TRBJ1-2; 8 bases agree with TRBD1. Looked up from germline, CDR1 is LGHDT and CDR2 is YNNKEL (reference sequence). The CDR3 runs 17 residues. Unmatched junction bases numbered 10, after V lost 4 bases and J lost 0 bases. CDR3 DNA: TGTGCCAGCAGCCGGGACAGGAATACCTTAGCTAACTATGGCTACACCTTC. Translated, it gives CASSRDRNTLANYGYTF.

This clonotype was detected many times. V usage is TRBV7-6 and J usage is TRBJ1-2; 12 positions match TRBD1. The V gene's germline CDR1 is SGHVS and CDR2 FNYEAQ. The CDR3 sequence is 14 residues long. The J segment lost 8 bases and the V segment lost 5 bases, leaving 6 bases of the junction unmatched. The CDR3 DNA follows: TGTGCCAGCAGCCGGGACAGGGGGCAAGAGGGCTACACCTTC. Encoded protein: CASSRDRGQEGYTF.

The V gene is TRBV30, the J gene TRBJ2-7; 7 bases agree with TRBD2. Looked up from germline, CDR1 is GTSNPN and CDR2 is SVGIG (reference sequence). J gave up 2 bases and V 5 bases, and 6 bases lay outside the gene matches. The CDR3 runs 13 residues. The CDR3 DNA sequence: TGTGCCTGGGGCAGCGGGGCAACCTACGAGCAGTACTTC. Translating it yields CAWGSGATYEQYF.

The rearrangement joins TRBV30 to TRBJ2-7, with D possibly matching TRBD1 (6 bases). The CDR3 contains 13 residues. Germline CDR1 reads GTSNPN; CDR2 reads SVGIG (reference sequence). The V and J ends lost 3 bases and 6 bases respectively, with 15 bases between them. CDR3 residues: CAWSLQGRGEQYF. The DNA of the CDR3 is TGTGCCTGGAGCTTGCAGGGGAGAGGCGAGCAGTACTTC.

This clonotype was observed many times. CDR3 sequence reads: CAISDPTGVIYEQYF. The DNA for the CDR3 is TGTGCCATCAGTGACCCGACAGGCGTAATCTACGAGCAGTACTTC. This chain uses TRBV10-3 with TRBJ2-7; D may be TRBD1 (6 bases). Trimming removed 3 bases from V and 3 bases from J, with 15 bases in between. The CDR3 covers 15 residues. The germline CDR1 and CDR2 sequences are ENHRY and SYGVKD.

This clonotype was observed at least ten times. The chain combines TRBV19 with TRBJ1-2; D is undetermined. The ends were cut back, 4 bases at V and 10 bases at J, with 19 bases in the middle. Germline lookup yields CDR1 LNHDA and CDR2 SQIVND (reference sequence). There are 14 residues in the CDR3. CDR3 coding DNA: TGTGCCAGTAGTACCACAGCGACCCCGTCGTCCTACACCTTC. It is translated as CASSTTATPSSYTF.

This chain's CDR3 is CSARDMDGYTF. CDR3 in DNA: TGCAGTGCTAGAGATATGGATGGCTACACCTTC. J is TRBJ1-2 and V is TRBV20-1, with D uncertain. Germline V gene lookup returns CDR1 DFQATT and CDR2 SNEGSKA (reference sequence). The CDR3 extends over 11 amino acids. V was clipped by 0 bases and J by 6 bases, with 5 bases between them.

This clonotype was counted ten times or more. The V and J genes are TRBV24-1 and TRBJ2-2; TRBD1 agrees at 9 bases. Germline CDR1 reads KGHDR; CDR2 reads SFDVKD. CDR3 size: 16 residues. The trim removed 3 bases at V and 4 bases at J, leaving 5 bases unmatched. The CDR3 nucleotides are TGTGCCACCAGTGATCCGGGACAGGGCGGCACCGGGGAGCTGTTTTTT. Translation gives CATSDPGQGGTGELFF.

J is TRBJ1-5 and V is TRBV20-1, with D perhaps matching TRBD1 (5 bases). The CDR3 is 14 residues long. Germline V gives CDR1 DFQATT, CDR2 SNEGSKA (reference sequence). Trimming left V 6 bases short and J 4 bases short, with 16 bases between. Written as DNA, the CDR3 is TGCAGTGCCACGGGGGTTCTCCCAAATCAGCCCCAGCATTTT. It specifies CSATGVLPNQPQHF.

This clonotype was recorded at least ten times. The chain joins TRBV12-3 or TRBV12-4 to TRBJ1-2; no clear D gene. The CDR3 has 11 amino acids. V lost 6 bases to trimming and J lost 8 bases, with 10 bases between them. In DNA, the CDR3 is TGTGCCAGCAGCCGACTAGGAGGCTACACCTTC. It codes for CASSRLGGYTF.

This clonotype has only a few counts. The chain joins TRBV6-1 to TRBJ1-1; D not resolved. The CDR3 is made up of 13 amino acids. V was clipped by 8 bases and J by 4 bases, with 14 bases between them. Germline lookup yields CDR1 MNHNS and CDR2 SASEGT. For the CDR3, the DNA is TGTGCCAGCTCTACTGGGGAAGTCACTGAAGCTTTCTTT. Translated, it gives CASSTGEVTEAFF.

This clonotype was seen a few times. The CDR3 DNA follows: TGTGCCAGCAGTTTATATCACGGGACCCAGTACTTC. It is translated as CASSLYHGTQYF. The chain uses TRBV28 and TRBJ2-5; D uncertain. The CDR3 contains 12 residues. Germline assignment: CDR1 MDHEN and CDR2 SYDVKM. Trimming took off 1 base at V and 7 bases at J, with 7 bases between the two ends.

This clonotype was observed a few times. This chain uses TRBV4-1 with TRBJ2-5; D unresolved. The CDR3 runs 13 residues. Germline values: CDR1 MGHRA, CDR2 YSYEKL. Deletions cut 1 base from V and 5 bases from J, with 8 bases between. CDR3 sequence reads: CASSQGRLETQYF. CDR3 nucleotides: TGCGCCAGCAGCCAAGGTCGTCTGGAGACCCAGTACTTC.

Many counts were recorded for this clonotype. The chain joins TRBV10-3 to TRBJ2-5, with no clear D. Trimming stripped 3 bases from V and 1 base from J, with 12 bases between. CDR1 is ENHRY and CDR2 is SYGVKD in the germline V gene. CDR3 size: 15 residues. CDR3 protein: CAISDPRALQETQYF. DNA of the CDR3: TGTGCCATCAGTGATCCTAGGGCCCTCCAAGAGACCCAGTACTTC.

With regard to this clonotype: At one of its ends the junction is not consistent with the germline gene, which may arise from a read error. V is TRBV5-6 and J is TRBJ2-2, with 8 bases that match TRBD2. The germline CDR1 and CDR2 sequences are SGHDT and YYEEEE. The CDR3 covers 14 residues. Here the CDR3 DNA reads TGTGCCAGCAGCTTGGTAGCGATTAGCGGGGAGCTGTCTTTT. Translation gives CASSLVAISGELSF.

This clonotype was seen more than once but under ten times. This chain uses TRBV2 with TRBJ2-2; perhaps TRBD1 as D (5 bases). Germline CDR1 and CDR2: SNHLY and FYNNEI. Trimming shortened V by 6 bases and J by 1 base, and 12 bases separated the two germline ends. The CDR3 sequence is 15 residues long. DNA of the CDR3: TGTGCCAGCAGGAGACAGCCCCAGAACACCGGGGAGCTGTTTTTT. The encoded protein is CASRRQPQNTGELFF. The entire variable domain, with the rest obtained from reference TRBV2 and TRBJ2-2, is as follows: EPEVTQTPSHQVTQMGQEVILRCVPISNHLYFYWYRQILGQKVEFLVSFYNNEISEKSEIFDDQFSVERPDGSNFTLKIRSTKLEDSAMYFCASRRQPQNTGELFFGEGSRLTVL.

There are a few counts of this clonotype. This may stem from a read error, because a much larger clone lies one nucleotide away. The chain is built from TRBV12-3 or TRBV12-4 and TRBJ1-1, with a weak D call TRBD1 (6 bases). This CDR3 region has 14 residues. The CDR3 here is CASSIASGAREALF. The CDR3 DNA sequence: TGTGCCAGCAGTATTGCGTCGGGGGCCCGTGAAGCTTTATTT.